The source of this T cell receptor beta chain is a study of CD8 T cells in ankylosing spondylitis. Study-level results: Significantly higher representation of disease-linked clones was reported for matched ankylosing spondylitis synovial fluid. What seemed typical of ankylosing spondylitis blood was a TCR beta motif built from several highly homologous variants. Researchers report that disease-linked clones proved CD8+ and relatively rare in peripheral blood. Certain motif variants had earlier appeared in reactive arthritis synovial fluid and blood.

V was clipped by 7 bases and J by 0 bases, with 13 bases between them. The CDR3 has 15 amino acids. Germline-derived CDR1 and CDR2 are ENHRY and SYGVKD. In making TCR beta libraries, quantitative 5'-RACE with molecular barcodes was used. Using its own MiXCR run on the 5' RACE reads, TCRdb lists one record per CDR3 protein. The top ten clones hold about 44% of a sample with 220,000 or so distinct CDR3 sequences, around 17% of them seen once. As for this clonotype: Its antigen is unknown.

J is TRBJ1-3 and V is TRBV10-3; D remains ambiguous. This receptor was obtained from a male donor with ankylosing spondylitis. Sequenced input: blood, either unsorted or a sorted T cell fraction (not recorded which). The CDR3 coding sequence is TGTGCCATCAAAGCCGACGGCTTCTCTGGAAACACCATATATTTT. This translates into CAIKADGFSGNTIYF.